The present T cell receptor beta chain was sequenced within a study of blood T cells in healthy people across ages. Whole-study results and caveats: Calculation of diversity from one million T cells yielded estimates considered to be underestimates.

As regards this clonotype: Its antigen is undetermined.

CDR3 length: 15 amino acids. In germline, CDR1 is MDHEN, CDR2 SYDVKM. With V trimmed by 2 bases and J by 4 bases, 4 bases remained unmatched. Next came a second PCR, run for about 6 to 12 cycles, which used a sample-barcoded 5' primer along with a J-beta primer mix. TCRdb fed the 5' RACE reads into MiXCR, producing one record per CDR3 protein. The table shows 540,000 or so distinct CDR3 sequences, with 20% to 30% occurring only once. These sequences were also reported in another study, on T cells of mothers and their children. As reported in that work: Related and unrelated pairs show similar thymic shaping of TCR recombination output.

This TCR was sampled from a boy aged 5-17 years in good health. The sample taken for sequencing was blood. The V gene is TRBV28, the J gene TRBJ2-5; 10 bases are shared with TRBD2. CDR3 nucleotides: TGTGCCAGCAGTTTACCTCTAGCGGGAGTAGAGACCCAGTACTTC. As protein: CASSLPLAGVETQYF.